The T cell receptor (beta chain) described here comes from a study of CD8+ T cells in alopecia areata. Findings and caveats of the study: Alphabeta T cells residing in normal skin are also sequenced in scalp samples.

This clone was detected only a few times. The antigen is not known. Gene names and germline match the mouse. Sequencing ends 4 residues short of the CDR3 end; the germline J gene provides the rest. This CDR3 region has 13 residues. Germline CDR1 FNHDT, CDR2 SITEND (reference sequence). V shed 1 base and J shed 3 bases, with 5 bases lying between them. Following RNA extraction, reverse transcription yielded cDNA that acted as the sequencing template. The protocol was immunoSEQ multiplex PCR, while the TCRdb copy is restricted to in-frame clones and leaves out a portion. Sampling found roughly 110,000 clones, none seen once.

The sequence came from a C3H/HeJ mouse with alopecia areata. Strain haplotype (MHC): H2-k. Source material: lesional skin. The chain employs TRBV19 and TRBJ2-1; D remains ambiguous. The CDR3 is CASSISSYAEQFF. The part of the CDR3 DNA that was read is TGTGCCAGCAGTATAAGTTCCTATGCT. Drawing the rest from reference TRBV19 and TRBJ2-1, the complete variable domain is GGIITQTPKFLIGQEGQKLTLKCQQNFNHDTMYWYRQDSGKGLRLIYYSITENDLQKGDLSEGYDASREKKSSFSLTVTSAQKNEMAVFLCASSISSYAEQFFGPGTRLTVL.